These 13 T cell receptor beta chains share one sample of origin, sequenced in a study of blood T cell repertoires in COVID-19. Profiling relied on immunoSEQ multiplex PCR, and the TCRdb table lists in-frame clones only, not all of them. The table shows some 220,000 clones, with approximately 85% occurring only once. The material sequenced was peripheral blood. The receptors shown here come from a woman aged 70-85 years with COVID-19, enrolled during active disease.

This chain links TRBV2 with TRBJ1-1, with 7 bases lining up with TRBD1. The trim removed 6 bases at V and 5 bases at J, leaving 9 bases unmatched. CDR3 length: 14 amino acids. Germline CDR1 and CDR2: SNHLY and FYNNEI. The CDR3 DNA follows: TGTGCCAGCAGAGGCGACAGGGAATGGACTGAAGCTTTCTTT. Its protein product is CASRGDREWTEAFF.

V is TRBV9 and J is TRBJ2-3; TRBD2 matches at 10 bases. Germline CDR1 is SGDLS and CDR2 is YYNGEE. The CDR3 sequence is 17 residues long. V dropped 4 bases and J dropped 4; count of bases not matched to a gene: 12. The DNA of the CDR3 is TGTGCCAGCAGCAACGGACTAGCGGAAATAGCTGCAGATACGCAGTATTTT. Residues: CASSNGLAEIAADTQYF.

This clone was picked up one time. J is TRBJ1-2 and V is TRBV19; 8 bases agree with TRBD1. Germline values: CDR1 LNHDA, CDR2 SQIVND (reference sequence). The CDR3 is 15 residues long. V lost 4 bases and J lost 3; bases outside the gene matches: 7. In nucleotides, the CDR3 is TGTGCCAGTAGTACAACCACAGGGGGACACTATGGCTACACCTTC. Encoded protein: CASSTTTGGHYGYTF.

This chain uses TRBV6-5 with TRBJ1-2, with D perhaps matching TRBD1 (5 bases). The germline V gene has CDR1 MNHEY and CDR2 SVGAGI. The CDR3 totals 14 residues. V was clipped by 2 bases and J by 3 bases, with 10 bases between them. In nucleotides, the CDR3 is TGTGCCAGCAGTTACAACGGGGGATACTATGGCTACACCTTC. Protein: CASSYNGGYYGYTF.

CDR3 sequence reads: CASSATRDRLNTEAFF. As DNA, the CDR3 is TGTGCCAGCAGTGCAACAAGGGACAGATTGAACACTGAAGCTTTCTTT. The rearrangement joins TRBV6-1 to TRBJ1-1; TRBD1 agrees at 7 bases. The trim removed 4 bases at V and 0 bases at J, leaving 8 bases unmatched. The CDR3 is 16 amino acids. Germline-derived CDR1 and CDR2 are MNHNS and SASEGT.

The chain has TRBV24-1 and TRBJ1-5; D not resolved. V was trimmed by 9 bases and J by 1 base, leaving 9 bases between them. The CDR3 covers 13 residues. Germline loops: CDR1 KGHDR, CDR2 SFDVKD. DNA of the CDR3: TGTGCCACCGCGTCGGGGAGCAATCAGCCCCAGCATTTT. This encodes CATASGSNQPQHF.

The chain employs TRBV3-1 (or the pseudogene TRBV3-2) and TRBJ2-3; D might be TRBD2 (5 bases). CDR3 length: 14 amino acids. V shed 6 bases and J shed 4 bases, with 14 bases lying between them. Germline values: CDR1 LGHDT, CDR2 YNNKEL (reference sequence). CDR3 DNA: TGTGCCAGCAGGTCTATAGCGAGGGCAGATACGCAGTATTTT. Protein sequence: CASRSIARADTQYF.

This chain uses TRBV7-9 with TRBJ2-7, with D perhaps TRBD2 (6 bases). V was shortened by 5 bases and J by 4 bases, with 18 bases between the two germline ends. The germline CDR1 and CDR2 sequences are SEHNR and FQNEAQ (reference sequence). The CDR3 runs to 15 residues. CDR3 bases: TGTGCCAGCAGCCTAACCAGGGACTCCCCGTACGAGCAGTACTTC. Translation: CASSLTRDSPYEQYF.

J is TRBJ1-6 and V is TRBV19; D remains unclear. The CDR3 sequence is 17 residues long. Germline V lookup: CDR1 LNHDA, CDR2 SQIVND (reference sequence). V lost 2 bases, J lost 8 bases, and 19 bases lay in between. CDR3 protein: CASSIRNLGSGDSPLHF. Here the CDR3 DNA reads TGTGCCAGTAGTATACGCAACCTAGGAAGCGGCGATTCACCCCTCCACTTT.

The chain uses TRBV4-3 and TRBJ2-3; D perhaps matches TRBD2 (6 bases). V dropped 3 bases and J dropped 3 bases, with 10 bases sitting between them. The CDR3 runs to 14 residues. Germline V lookup: CDR1 LGHNA, CDR2 YSLEER. CDR3 DNA sequence: TGCGCCAGCAGCCACACGGGGGAGACAGATACGCAGTATTTT. Translating it yields CASSHTGETDTQYF.

J is TRBJ2-1 and V is TRBV6-5; TRBD2 agrees at 11 bases. This CDR3 has 14 amino acids. The V gene's germline CDR1 is MNHEY and CDR2 SVGAGI. Trimming cost V 7 bases and J 5 bases; bases outside gene matches: 4. CDR3 protein: CASNPLAGDNEQFF. The DNA for the CDR3 is TGTGCCAGCAACCCACTAGCGGGAGACAATGAGCAGTTCTTC.

The chain employs TRBV6-2 or TRBV6-3 and TRBJ2-7; 9 bases match TRBD1. CDR3 length: 15 residues. V lost 2 bases, J lost 0 bases, and 2 bases stayed unmatched. CDR1 MNHEY and CDR2 SVGEGT come from the germline V gene. The DNA for the CDR3 is TGTGCCAGCAGTTACCGGACAGGGGCCTCCTACGAGCAGTACTTC. This sequence encodes CASSYRTGASYEQYF.

The count of this clone is one. The gene calls are TRBV7-2 and TRBJ2-2; TRBD2 matches at 13 bases. After removal of 1 base from V and 6 bases from J, the junction contained 5 bases not matched to a gene. CDR3 length: 17 amino acids. Germline V gene sequence: CDR1 SGHTA, CDR2 FQGNSA. CDR3 sequence: CASSLVGTSGGAGELFF. CDR3 nucleotide sequence: TGTGCCAGCAGCTTAGTGGGCACTAGCGGGGGGGCCGGGGAGCTGTTTTTT. The full variable domain, with the rest looked up from reference TRBV7-2 and TRBJ2-2, is GAGVSQSPSNKVTEKGKDVELRCDPISGHTALYWYRQSLGQGLEFLIYFQGNSAPDKSGLPSDRFSAERTGGSVSTLTIQRTQQEDSAVYLCASSLVGTSGGAGELFFGEGSRLTVL.